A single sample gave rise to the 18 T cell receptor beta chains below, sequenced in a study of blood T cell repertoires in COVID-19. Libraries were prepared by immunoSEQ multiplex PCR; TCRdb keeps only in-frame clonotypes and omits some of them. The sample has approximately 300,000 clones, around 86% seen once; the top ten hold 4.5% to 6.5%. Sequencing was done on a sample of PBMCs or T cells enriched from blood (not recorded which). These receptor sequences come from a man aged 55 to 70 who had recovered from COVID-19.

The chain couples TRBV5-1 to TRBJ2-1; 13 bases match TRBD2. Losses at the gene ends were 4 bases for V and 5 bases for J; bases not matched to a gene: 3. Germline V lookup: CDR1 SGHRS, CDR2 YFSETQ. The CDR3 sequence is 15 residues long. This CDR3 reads CASSTGTSGNNEQFF. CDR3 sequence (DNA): TGCGCCAGCAGCACCGGGACTAGCGGGAACAATGAGCAGTTCTTC.

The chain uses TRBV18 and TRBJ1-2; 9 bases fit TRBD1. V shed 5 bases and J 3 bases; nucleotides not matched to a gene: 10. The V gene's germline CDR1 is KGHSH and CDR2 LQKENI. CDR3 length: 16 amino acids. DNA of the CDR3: TGTGCCAGCTCAAAGAACCCGGGACAGGGAGACTATGGCTACACCTTC. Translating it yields CASSKNPGQGDYGYTF.

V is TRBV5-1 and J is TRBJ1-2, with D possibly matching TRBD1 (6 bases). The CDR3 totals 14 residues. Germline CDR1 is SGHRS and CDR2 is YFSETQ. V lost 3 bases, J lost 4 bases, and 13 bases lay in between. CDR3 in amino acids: CASSSAGEGYGYTF. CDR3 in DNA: TGCGCCAGCAGCTCAGCAGGGGAAGGCTATGGCTACACCTTC. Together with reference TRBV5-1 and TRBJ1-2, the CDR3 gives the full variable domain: KAGVTQTPRYLIKTRGQQVTLSCSPISGHRSVSWYQQTPGQGLQFLFEYFSETQRNKGNFPGRFSGRQFSNSRSEMNVSTLELGDSALYLCASSSAGEGYGYTFGSGTRLTVV.

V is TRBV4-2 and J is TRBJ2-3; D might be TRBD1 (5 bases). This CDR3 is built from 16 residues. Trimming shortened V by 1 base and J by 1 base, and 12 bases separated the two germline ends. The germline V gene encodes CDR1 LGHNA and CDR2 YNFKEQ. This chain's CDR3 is CASSQAQGRRTDTQYF. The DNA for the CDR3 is TGTGCCAGCAGCCAAGCCCAGGGTCGCCGCACAGATACGCAGTATTTT.

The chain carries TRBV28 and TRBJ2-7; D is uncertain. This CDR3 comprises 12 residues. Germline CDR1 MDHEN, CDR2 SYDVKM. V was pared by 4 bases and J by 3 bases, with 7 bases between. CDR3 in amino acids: CASSSDNYEQYF. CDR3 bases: TGTGCCAGCAGTTCTGACAACTACGAGCAGTACTTC.

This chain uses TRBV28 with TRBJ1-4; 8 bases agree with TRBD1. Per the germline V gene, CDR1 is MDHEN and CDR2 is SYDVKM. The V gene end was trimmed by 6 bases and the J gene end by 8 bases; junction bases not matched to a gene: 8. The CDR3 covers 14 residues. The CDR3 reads CASRPGQGGEKLFF. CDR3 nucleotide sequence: TGTGCCAGCAGACCCGGACAGGGTGGGGAAAAACTGTTTTTT.

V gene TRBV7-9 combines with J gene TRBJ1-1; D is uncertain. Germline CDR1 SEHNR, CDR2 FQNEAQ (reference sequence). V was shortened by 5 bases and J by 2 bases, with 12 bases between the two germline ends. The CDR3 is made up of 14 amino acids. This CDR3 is CASSTRHINTEAFF. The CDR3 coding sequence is TGTGCCAGCAGCACCCGACACATCAACACTGAAGCTTTCTTT.

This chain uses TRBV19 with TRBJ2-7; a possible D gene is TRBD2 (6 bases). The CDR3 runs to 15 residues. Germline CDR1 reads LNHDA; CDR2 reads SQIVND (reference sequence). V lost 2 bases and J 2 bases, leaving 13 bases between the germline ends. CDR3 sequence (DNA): TGTGCCAGTAGTATATCTGGAGGGCGGACCTACGAGCAGTACTTC. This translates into CASSISGGRTYEQYF.

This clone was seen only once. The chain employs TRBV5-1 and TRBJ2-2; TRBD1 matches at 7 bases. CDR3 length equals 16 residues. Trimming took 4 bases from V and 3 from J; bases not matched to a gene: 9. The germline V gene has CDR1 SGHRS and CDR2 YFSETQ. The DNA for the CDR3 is TGCGCCAGCAGCCAAAAACCCGGACAGGACACCGGGGAGCTGTTTTTT. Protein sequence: CASSQKPGQDTGELFF.

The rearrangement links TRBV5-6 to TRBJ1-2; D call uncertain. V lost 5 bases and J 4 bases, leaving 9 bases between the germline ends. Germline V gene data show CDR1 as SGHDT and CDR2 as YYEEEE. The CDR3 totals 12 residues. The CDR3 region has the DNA TGTGCCAGCAGTCTATCTGGCTATGGCTACACCTTC. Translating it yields CASSLSGYGYTF.

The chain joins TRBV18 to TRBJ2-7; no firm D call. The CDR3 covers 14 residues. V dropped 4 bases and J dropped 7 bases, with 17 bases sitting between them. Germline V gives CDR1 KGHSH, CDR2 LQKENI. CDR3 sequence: CASSLPPHRVEQYF. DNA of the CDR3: TGTGCCAGCTCACTTCCCCCCCACCGGGTGGAGCAGTACTTC.

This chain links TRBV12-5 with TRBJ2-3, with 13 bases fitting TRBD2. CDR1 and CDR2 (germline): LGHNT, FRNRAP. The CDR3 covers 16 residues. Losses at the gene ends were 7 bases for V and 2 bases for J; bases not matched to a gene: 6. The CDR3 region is CASAGLAGAITDTQYF. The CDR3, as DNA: TGTGCTAGTGCCGGACTAGCGGGAGCCATCACAGATACGCAGTATTTT.

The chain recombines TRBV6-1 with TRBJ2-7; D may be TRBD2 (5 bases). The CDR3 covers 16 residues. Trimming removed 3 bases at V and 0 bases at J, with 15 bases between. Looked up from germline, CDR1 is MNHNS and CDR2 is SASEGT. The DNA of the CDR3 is TGTGCCAGCAGTGACCTCCGGGGTCCTAGCTCCTACGAGCAGTACTTC. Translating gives CASSDLRGPSSYEQYF.

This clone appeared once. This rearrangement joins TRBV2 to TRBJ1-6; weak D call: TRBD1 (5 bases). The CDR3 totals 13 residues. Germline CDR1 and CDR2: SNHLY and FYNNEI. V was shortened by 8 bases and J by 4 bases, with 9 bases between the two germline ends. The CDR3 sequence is CASSGQYNSPLHF. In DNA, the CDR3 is TGTGCCAGCTCAGGACAATATAATTCACCCCTCCACTTT.

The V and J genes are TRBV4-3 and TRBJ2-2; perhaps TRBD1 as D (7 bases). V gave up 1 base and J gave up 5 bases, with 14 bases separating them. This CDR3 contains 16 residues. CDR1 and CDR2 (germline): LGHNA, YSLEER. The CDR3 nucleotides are TGCGCCAGCAGCCAAGTTAGGAGGGGGCCGACCGGGGAGCTGTTTTTT. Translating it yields CASSQVRRGPTGELFF.

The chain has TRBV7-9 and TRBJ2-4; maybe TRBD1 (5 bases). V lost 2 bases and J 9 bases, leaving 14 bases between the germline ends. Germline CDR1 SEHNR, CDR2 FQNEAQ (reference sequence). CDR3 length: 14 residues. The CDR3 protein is CASSLINERGIQYF. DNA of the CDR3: TGTGCCAGCAGCTTAATTAACGAAAGGGGCATTCAGTACTTC.

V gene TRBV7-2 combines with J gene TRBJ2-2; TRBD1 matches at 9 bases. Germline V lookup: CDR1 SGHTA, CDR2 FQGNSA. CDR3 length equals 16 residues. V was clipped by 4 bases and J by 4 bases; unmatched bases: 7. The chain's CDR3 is CASSYQGTGFTGELFF. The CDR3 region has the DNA TGTGCCAGCAGCTACCAAGGGACAGGGTTCACCGGGGAGCTGTTTTTT.

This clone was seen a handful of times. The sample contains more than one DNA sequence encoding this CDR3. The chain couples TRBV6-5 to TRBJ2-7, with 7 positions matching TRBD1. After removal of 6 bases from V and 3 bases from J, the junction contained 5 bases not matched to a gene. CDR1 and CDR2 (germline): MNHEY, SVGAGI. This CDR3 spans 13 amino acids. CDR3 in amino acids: CASRHRDSYEQYF. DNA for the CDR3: TGTGCCAGCAGGCACCGGGACAGCTACGAGCAGTACTTC.